This TCR beta chain stems from a study of blood T cell repertoires in COVID-19. Across the study: COVID-19 samples collected from the United States, Italy and Spain covered acute and convalescent phases. T cells, B-cell-depleted T cells, or PBMCs provided the cDNA or gDNA that served as material.

Assay used: immunoSEQ multiplex PCR; TCRdb lists only in-frame clones, some missing. The sample has fewer than 75,000 clones; about 88% are singletons. Germline V gene lookup returns CDR1 SGHDT and CDR2 YYEEEE. The CDR3 is 14 residues long. Trimming left V 2 bases short and J 2 bases short, with 11 bases between. The clonotype was recovered from a man aged 65-85 years with acute or convalescent COVID-19. The sequenced material came from peripheral blood. The rearrangement joins TRBV5-6 to TRBJ2-7; D may be TRBD2 (5 bases). CDR3 protein: CASSFGGPAYEQYF. The CDR3 DNA sequence: TGTGCCAGCAGCTTTGGAGGTCCGGCCTACGAGCAGTACTTC.